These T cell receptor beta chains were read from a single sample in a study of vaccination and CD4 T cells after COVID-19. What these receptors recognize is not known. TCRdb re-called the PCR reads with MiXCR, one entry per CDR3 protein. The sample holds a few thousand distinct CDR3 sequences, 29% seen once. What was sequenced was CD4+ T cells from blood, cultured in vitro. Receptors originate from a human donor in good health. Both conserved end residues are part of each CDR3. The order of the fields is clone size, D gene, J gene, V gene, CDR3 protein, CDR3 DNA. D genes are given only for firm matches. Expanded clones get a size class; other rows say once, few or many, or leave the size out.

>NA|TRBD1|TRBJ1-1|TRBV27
CASSSRTGGEAFF
TGTGCCAGCAGTTCGAGGACAGGCGGAGAAGCTTTCTTT
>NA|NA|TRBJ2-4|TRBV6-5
CASSWGLLGIQYF
TGTGCCAGCAGTTGGGGCTTGCTAGGCATTCAGTACTTC
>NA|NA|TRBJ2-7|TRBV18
CASSPTVDYEQYF
TGTGCCAGCTCACCAACCGTAGACTACGAGCAGTACTTC
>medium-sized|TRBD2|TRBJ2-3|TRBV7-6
CASSPVGTSGGTDTQYF
TGTGCCAGCAGCCCAGTCGGGACTAGCGGGGGGACAGATACGCAGTATTTT
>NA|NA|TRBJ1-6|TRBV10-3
CAIKSQGYSPLHF
TGTGCCATCAAGTCTCAGGGCTATTCACCCCTCCACTTT
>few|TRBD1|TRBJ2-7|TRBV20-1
CSTPDRARGLGEQYF
TGCAGTACCCCAGATAGGGCCAGGGGGCTTGGCGAGCAGTACTTC
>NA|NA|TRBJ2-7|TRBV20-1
CSAIRVRAYEQYF
TGCAGTGCTATTCGGGTCCGGGCCTACGAGCAGTACTTC
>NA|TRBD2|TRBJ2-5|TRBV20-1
CSAPGTSGGQETQYF
TGCAGTGCTCCCGGGACTAGCGGGGGGCAAGAGACCCAGTACTTC
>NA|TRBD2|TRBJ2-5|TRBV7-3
CASSFSSGGARETQYF
TGTGCCAGCAGCTTTTCTAGCGGGGGGGCCAGAGAGACCCAGTACTTC
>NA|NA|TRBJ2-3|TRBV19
CASSIAGSAQYF
TGTGCCAGTAGTATAGCGGGGTCGGCGCAGTATTTT
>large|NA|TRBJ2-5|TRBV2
CASTSTLGETQYF
TGTGCCAGCACCTCAACCTTGGGAGAGACCCAGTACTTC
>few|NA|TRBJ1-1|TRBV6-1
CASRAGEGGTEAFF
TGTGCCAGCAGGGCAGGGGAGGGAGGAACTGAAGCTTTCTTT
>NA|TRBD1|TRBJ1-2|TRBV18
CASSHISDRVSYTF
TGTGCCAGCTCACATATATCGGACAGGGTGAGCTACACCTTC
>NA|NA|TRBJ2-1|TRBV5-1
CASSLTTSGEQFF
TGCGCCAGCAGCTTGACAACCTCGGGTGAGCAGTTCTTC
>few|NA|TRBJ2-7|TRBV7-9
CASSSVGVYEQYF
TGTGCCAGCAGCTCCGTGGGGGTCTACGAGCAGTACTTC
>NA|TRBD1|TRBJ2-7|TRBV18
CASSPLTGPYEQYF
TGTGCCAGCTCACCACTGACAGGGCCCTACGAGCAGTACTTC
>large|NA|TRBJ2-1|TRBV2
CASNPGGHYNEQFF
TGTGCCAGCAACCCGGGCGGTCACTACAATGAGCAGTTCTTC
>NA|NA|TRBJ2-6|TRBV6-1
CASRQGGGANVLTF
TGTGCCAGCAGGCAGGGGGGGGGGGCCAACGTCCTGACTTTC
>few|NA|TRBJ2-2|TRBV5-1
CASSLDRTGELFF
TGCGCCAGCAGCTTGGACCGAACCGGGGAGCTGTTTTTT
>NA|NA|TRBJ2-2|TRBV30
CAWKVVKDTGELFF
TGTGCCTGGAAGGTGGTAAAGGACACCGGGGAGCTGTTTTTT
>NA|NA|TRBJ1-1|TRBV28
CASSPPLWGTEAFF
TGTGCCAGCAGTCCCCCCCTTTGGGGGACTGAAGCTTTCTTT
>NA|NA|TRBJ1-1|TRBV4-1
CASSQVATRSNTEAFF
TGCGCCAGCAGCCAAGTGGCCACAAGGTCGAACACTGAAGCTTTCTTT
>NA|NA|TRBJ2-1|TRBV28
CASSFQSRPNEQFF
TGTGCCAGCAGTTTCCAGAGTAGACCCAATGAGCAGTTCTTC